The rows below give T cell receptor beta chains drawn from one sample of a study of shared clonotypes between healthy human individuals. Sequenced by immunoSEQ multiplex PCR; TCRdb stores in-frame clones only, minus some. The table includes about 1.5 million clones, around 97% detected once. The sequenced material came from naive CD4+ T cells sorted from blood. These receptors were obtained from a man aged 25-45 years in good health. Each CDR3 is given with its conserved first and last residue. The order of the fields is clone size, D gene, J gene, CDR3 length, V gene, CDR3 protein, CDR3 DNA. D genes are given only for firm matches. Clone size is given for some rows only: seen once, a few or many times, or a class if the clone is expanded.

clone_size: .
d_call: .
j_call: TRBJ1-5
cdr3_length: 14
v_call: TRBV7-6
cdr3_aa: CASSLTGDNQPQHF
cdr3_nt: TGTGCCAGCAGCTTAACTGGAGACAATCAGCCCCAGCATTTT

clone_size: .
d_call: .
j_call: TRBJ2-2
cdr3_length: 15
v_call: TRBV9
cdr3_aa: CASSVVGGAPGELFF
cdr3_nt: TGTGCCAGCAGCGTAGTTGGGGGCGCGCCCGGGGAGCTGTTTTTT

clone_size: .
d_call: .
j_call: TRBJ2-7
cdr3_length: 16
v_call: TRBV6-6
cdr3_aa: CASSYSSTWQTYEQYF
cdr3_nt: TGTGCCAGCAGTTACTCGTCAACTTGGCAGACCTACGAGCAGTACTTC

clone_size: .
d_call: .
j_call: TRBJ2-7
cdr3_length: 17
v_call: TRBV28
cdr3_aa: CASRGALAAGHLYEQYF
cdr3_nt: TGTGCCAGCAGGGGGGCACTAGCCGCGGGTCACCTTTACGAGCAGTACTTC

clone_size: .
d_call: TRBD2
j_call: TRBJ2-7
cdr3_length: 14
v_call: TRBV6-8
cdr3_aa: CASSYSKRENEQYF
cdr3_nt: TGTGCCAGCAGTTACTCGAAGCGGGAGAACGAGCAGTACTTC

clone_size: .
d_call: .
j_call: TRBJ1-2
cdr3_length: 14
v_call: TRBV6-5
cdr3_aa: CASSSPQASYGYTF
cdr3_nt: TGTGCCAGCAGTTCCCCGCAGGCCTCCTATGGCTACACCTTC

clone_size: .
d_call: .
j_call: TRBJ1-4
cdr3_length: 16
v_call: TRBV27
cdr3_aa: CASSFMGTPEARKLFF
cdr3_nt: TGTGCCAGCAGTTTTATGGGCACCCCCGAGGCGCGAAAACTGTTTTTT

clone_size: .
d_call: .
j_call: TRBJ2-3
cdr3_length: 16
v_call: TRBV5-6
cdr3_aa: CASSRARLLSTDTQYF
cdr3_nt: TGTGCCAGCAGCCGGGCACGGTTACTTAGCACAGATACGCAGTATTTT

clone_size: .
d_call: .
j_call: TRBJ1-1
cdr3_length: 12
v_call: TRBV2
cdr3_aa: CASSDRRAEAFF
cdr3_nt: TGTGCCAGCAGTGATAGGCGCGCTGAAGCTTTCTTT

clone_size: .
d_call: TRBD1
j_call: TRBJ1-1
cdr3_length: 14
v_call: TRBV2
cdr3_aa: CASSGRQGATEAFF
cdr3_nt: TGTGCCAGCAGTGGAAGACAGGGGGCCACTGAAGCTTTCTTT

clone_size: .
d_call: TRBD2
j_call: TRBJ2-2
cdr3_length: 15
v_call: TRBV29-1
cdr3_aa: CSVMTSGFVTGELFF
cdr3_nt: TGCAGCGTAATGACTAGCGGGTTTGTCACCGGGGAGCTGTTTTTT

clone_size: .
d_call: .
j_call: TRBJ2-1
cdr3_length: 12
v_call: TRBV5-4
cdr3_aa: CASSITYNEQFF
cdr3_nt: TGTGCCAGCAGCATTACCTACAATGAGCAGTTCTTC

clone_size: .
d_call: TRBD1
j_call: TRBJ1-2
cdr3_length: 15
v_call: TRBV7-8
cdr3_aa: CASSVRDRAPYGYTF
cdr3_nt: TGTGCCAGCAGCGTCCGGGACAGAGCGCCCTATGGCTACACCTTC

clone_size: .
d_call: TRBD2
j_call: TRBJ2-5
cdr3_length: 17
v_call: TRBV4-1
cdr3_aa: CASSQDASGRIQETQYF
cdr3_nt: TGCGCCAGCAGCCAAGATGCTAGCGGACGAATCCAAGAGACCCAGTACTTC

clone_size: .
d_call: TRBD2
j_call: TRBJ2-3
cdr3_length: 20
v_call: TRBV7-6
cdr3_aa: CASSLLLAGGKRWGTDTQYF
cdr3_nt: TGTGCCAGCAGCTTATTGCTAGCGGGAGGAAAGAGGTGGGGCACAGATACGCAGTATTTT

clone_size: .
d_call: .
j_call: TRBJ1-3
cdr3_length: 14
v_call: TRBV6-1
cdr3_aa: CASRQLVSGNTIYF
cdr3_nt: TGTGCCAGCCGGCAGCTCGTCTCTGGAAACACCATATATTTT

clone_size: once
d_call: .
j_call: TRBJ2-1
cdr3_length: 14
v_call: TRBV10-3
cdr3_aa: CAISVSRGYNEQFF
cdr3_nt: TGTGCCATCAGTGTCTCTAGGGGTTACAATGAGCAGTTCTTC

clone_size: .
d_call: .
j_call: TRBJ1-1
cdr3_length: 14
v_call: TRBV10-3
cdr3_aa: CAISELGAGTEAFF
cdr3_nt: TGTGCCATCAGTGAGTTGGGGGCCGGCACTGAAGCTTTCTTT

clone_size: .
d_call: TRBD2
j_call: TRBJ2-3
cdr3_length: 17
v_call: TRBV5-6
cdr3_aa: CASSTGTSGRLTDTQYF
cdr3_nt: TGTGCCAGCAGCACCGGGACTAGCGGGAGGTTAACAGATACGCAGTATTTT

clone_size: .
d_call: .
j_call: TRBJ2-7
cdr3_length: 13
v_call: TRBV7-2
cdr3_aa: CASSFSGAYEQYF
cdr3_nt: TGTGCCAGCAGCTTTAGCGGAGCTTACGAGCAGTACTTC

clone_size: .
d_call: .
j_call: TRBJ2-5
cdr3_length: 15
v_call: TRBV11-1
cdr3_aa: CATMAGGEVGETQYF
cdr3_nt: TGTGCCACCATGGCTGGGGGAGAGGTGGGAGAGACCCAGTACTTC

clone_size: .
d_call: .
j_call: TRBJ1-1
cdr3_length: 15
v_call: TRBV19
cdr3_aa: CASSIDLLRNTEAFF
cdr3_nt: TGTGCCAGTAGTATAGATCTTTTACGGAACACTGAAGCTTTCTTT

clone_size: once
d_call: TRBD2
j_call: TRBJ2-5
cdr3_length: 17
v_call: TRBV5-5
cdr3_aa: CASSLDLRAGEVGTQYF
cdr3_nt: TGTGCCAGCAGCTTGGACCTGCGGGCGGGAGAGGTTGGGACCCAGTACTTC

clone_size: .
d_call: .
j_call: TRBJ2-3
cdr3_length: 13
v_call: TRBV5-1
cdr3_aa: CASSFQGSDTQYF
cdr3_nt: TGCGCCAGCAGCTTTCAAGGTTCAGATACGCAGTATTTT

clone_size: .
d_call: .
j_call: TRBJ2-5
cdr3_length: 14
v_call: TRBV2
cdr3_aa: CASSENWGQETQYF
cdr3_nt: TGTGCCAGCAGTGAAAATTGGGGCCAAGAGACCCAGTACTTC

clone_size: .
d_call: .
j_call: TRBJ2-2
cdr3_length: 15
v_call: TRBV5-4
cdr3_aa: CATTPGAERTGELFF
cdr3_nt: TGTGCCACCACTCCAGGGGCCGAGCGGACCGGGGAGCTGTTTTTT

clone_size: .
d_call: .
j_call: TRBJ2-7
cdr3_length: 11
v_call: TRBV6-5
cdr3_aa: CASSHNVEQYF
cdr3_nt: TGTGCCAGCAGTCACAACGTTGAGCAGTACTTC

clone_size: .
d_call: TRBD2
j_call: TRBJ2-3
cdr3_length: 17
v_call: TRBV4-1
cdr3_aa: CASSSSGLAGGRDTQYF
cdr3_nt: TGCGCCAGCAGCTCCTCGGGACTAGCGGGAGGACGAGATACGCAGTATTTT

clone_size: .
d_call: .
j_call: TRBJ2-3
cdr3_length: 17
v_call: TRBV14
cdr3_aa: CASSQELGLLRIDTQYF
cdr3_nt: TGTGCCAGCAGCCAAGAGCTGGGACTCCTTCGGATAGATACGCAGTATTTT

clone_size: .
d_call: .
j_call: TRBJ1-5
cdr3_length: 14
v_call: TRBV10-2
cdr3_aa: CASRGIGINQPQHF
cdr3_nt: TGCGCCAGCAGGGGCATCGGGATTAATCAGCCCCAGCATTTT

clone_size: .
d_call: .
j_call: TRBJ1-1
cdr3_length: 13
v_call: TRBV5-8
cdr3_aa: CASRDRPNTEAFF
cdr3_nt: TGTGCCAGCAGGGACAGACCAAACACTGAAGCTTTCTTT

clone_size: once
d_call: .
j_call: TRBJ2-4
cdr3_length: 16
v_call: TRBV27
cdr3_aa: CASSSPTALAKNIQYF
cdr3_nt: TGTGCCAGCAGTTCCCCGACAGCGCTAGCCAAAAACATTCAGTACTTC

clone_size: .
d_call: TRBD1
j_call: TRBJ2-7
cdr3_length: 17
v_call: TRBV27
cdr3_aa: CASSLTGTGWLNYEQYF
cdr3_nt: TGTGCCAGCAGTTTGACCGGGACAGGGTGGCTTAACTACGAGCAGTACTTC

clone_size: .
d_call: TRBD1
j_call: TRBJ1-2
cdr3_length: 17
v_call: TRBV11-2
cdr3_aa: CASRRTGATLKNYGYTF
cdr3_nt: TGTGCCAGCAGGAGGACAGGCGCCACCCTAAAAAACTATGGCTACACCTTC

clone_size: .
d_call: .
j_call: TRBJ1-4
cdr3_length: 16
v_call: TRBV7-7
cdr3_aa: CASSPEIGATNEKLFF
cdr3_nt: TGTGCTAGCAGCCCCGAGATCGGGGCAACTAATGAAAAACTGTTTTTT

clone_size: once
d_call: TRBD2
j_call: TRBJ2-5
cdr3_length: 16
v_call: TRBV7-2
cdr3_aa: CASSFLAGGPAETQYF
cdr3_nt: TGTGCCAGCAGCTTCCTAGCGGGAGGGCCGGCTGAGACCCAGTACTTC

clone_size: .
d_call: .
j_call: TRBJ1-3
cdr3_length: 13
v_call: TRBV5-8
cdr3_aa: CASSSFSGNTIYF
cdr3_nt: TGTGCCAGCAGCTCTTTCTCTGGAAACACCATATATTTT

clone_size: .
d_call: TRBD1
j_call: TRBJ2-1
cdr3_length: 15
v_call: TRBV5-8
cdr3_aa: CASSLLGQGYNEQFF
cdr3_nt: TGTGCCAGCAGCTTGTTGGGACAGGGTTACAATGAGCAGTTCTTC